The 11 T cell receptor beta chains in this list originate from one sample, sequenced in a study of blood T cell repertoires in COVID-19. Some clones are missing from TCRdb's copy, which holds only in-frame ones; the method was immunoSEQ multiplex PCR. The sample lists some 120,000 clones, about nine tenths occurring once. The sample comprised peripheral blood. The source is a human donor with active COVID-19. The donor label of this sample is uncertain.

The chain recombines TRBV7-9 with TRBJ1-2; 8 nucleotides match TRBD1. The CDR3 spans 11 residues. The ends lost 8 bases at V and 8 bases at J; junction bases unmatched: 4. Per the germline V gene, CDR1 is SEHNR and CDR2 is FQNEAQ (reference sequence). The CDR3 DNA sequence: TGTGCCAGCGGACAGGGCGGGGGCTACACCTTC. It is translated as CASGQGGGYTF.

V usage is TRBV24-1 and J usage is TRBJ1-2; 8 nucleotides agree with TRBD1. Germline CDR1 and CDR2: KGHDR and SFDVKD. The CDR3 is made up of 16 amino acids. The ends lost 5 bases at V and 3 bases at J; junction bases unmatched: 10. As DNA, the CDR3 is TGTGCCACCAGTGGCGGTCAGGGGGCATACGACTATGGCTACACCTTC. Its translation is CATSGGQGAYDYGYTF.

In DNA, the CDR3 is TGTGCCAGCAGGGACAGGGGAAAGGTGAACACTGAAGCTTTCTTT. The encoded protein is CASRDRGKVNTEAFF. The rearrangement links TRBV6-5 to TRBJ1-1, with 9 bases aligning to TRBD1. Germline V gene sequence: CDR1 MNHEY, CDR2 SVGAGI. The CDR3 spans 15 residues. Losses at the gene ends were 6 bases for V and 0 bases for J; bases not matched to a gene: 5.

V and J are TRBV19 and TRBJ1-2; the D gene is possibly TRBD1 (5 bases). This CDR3 region has 14 residues. The ends were cut back, 7 bases at V and 8 bases at J, with 20 bases in the middle. Looked up from germline, CDR1 is LNHDA and CDR2 is SQIVND (reference sequence). CDR3 DNA: TGTGCCAGTAACAAAAAAGGACACCTCCTGGGCTACACCTTC. It translates to CASNKKGHLLGYTF.

The rearrangement links TRBV25-1 to TRBJ1-3, with 7 bases identical to TRBD1. The CDR3 has 15 amino acids. V gave up 6 bases and J gave up 3 bases; unmatched junction bases: 8. Germline V gene sequence: CDR1 MGHDK, CDR2 SYGVNS. The CDR3 loop reads CASRNTGTVGNTIYF. The CDR3 nucleotides read TGTGCCAGCAGAAATACCGGGACAGTTGGAAACACCATATATTTT.

This clone came up once. This chain joins TRBV21-1 and TRBJ1-2. TRBV21-1 is labeled a pseudogene. The CDR3 sequence is 14 residues long. This CDR3 reads CASSTNGSGYGYTF. CDR3 coding DNA: TGTGCCAGCAGCACCAACGGGTCTGGCTATGGCTACACCTTC.

This rearrangement joins TRBV27 to TRBJ2-7; TRBD2 matches at 9 bases. This CDR3 spans 18 amino acids. The germline V gene encodes CDR1 MNHEY and CDR2 SMNVEV (reference sequence). V was pared by 6 bases and J by 1 base, with 16 bases of the junction left unmatched. CDR3 nucleotide sequence: TGTGCCAGCAGGGGGGGGAGAGGGCTAGCGGGAATATCCTACGAGCAGTACTTC. Protein sequence: CASRGGRGLAGISYEQYF.

This chain uses TRBV6-2 or TRBV6-3 with TRBJ2-1, with 10 bases fitting TRBD2. From germline, CDR1 is MNHEY and CDR2 SVGEGT. J gave up 0 bases and V 0 bases, and 5 bases lay outside the gene matches. This CDR3 is built from 18 residues. In DNA, the CDR3 is TGTGCCAGCAGTTACTCTTGGCTAGCGGGGGTCTCCTACAATGAGCAGTTCTTC. Translated: CASSYSWLAGVSYNEQFF.

The chain recombines TRBV14 with TRBJ1-1; tentative D call: TRBD1 (6 bases). Germline CDR1 and CDR2: SGHDN and FVKESK. V was shortened by 2 bases and J by 6 bases, with 16 bases between the two germline ends. This CDR3 spans 15 amino acids. In DNA form, the CDR3 reads TGTGCCAGCAGCCAACCAACGACAGGCGACGCTGAAGCTTTCTTT. Translating it yields CASSQPTTGDAEAFF. The whole variable domain, filled in from reference TRBV14 and TRBJ1-1, reads EAGVTQFPSHSVIEKGQTVTLRCDPISGHDNLYWYRRVMGKEIKFLLHFVKESKQDESGMPNNRFLAERTGGTYSTLKVQPAELEDSGVYFCASSQPTTGDAEAFFGQGTRLTVV.

The chain has TRBV7-3 and TRBJ1-2; possibly TRBD1 for D (6 bases). V lost 1 base to trimming and J lost 6 bases, with 15 bases between them. The CDR3 is 15 residues long. The V gene's germline CDR1 is SGHTA and CDR2 FQGTGA. CDR3 region: CASSLILDRRHGYTF. CDR3 DNA: TGTGCCAGCAGCTTAATTCTCGACAGGAGGCATGGCTACACCTTC.

The rearrangement uses TRBV28 and TRBJ1-2, with a tentative D call TRBD1 (5 bases). Deletions cut 10 bases from V and 7 bases from J, with 16 bases between. CDR1 is MDHEN and CDR2 is SYDVKM in the germline V gene. The CDR3 runs 12 residues. The DNA of the CDR3 is TGTGCCACCCCCGGGGGGGACGGTGGCTACACCTTC. As protein: CATPGGDGGYTF.